Below are 27 T cell receptor beta chains sequenced from a single sample in a study of T cell changes during pregnancy in multiple sclerosis (dated 2019 in TCRdb). Libraries were prepared through the immunoSEQ multiplex PCR assay. The immuneACCESS repertoire file appears here via TCRdb, limited to in-frame rearrangements. These files lack a portion of the clones; in checked studies, under half of the deficit traces to unresolved V genes, and the cause of the others is not known. This sample comprises approximately 44,000 clones, around 92% of them detected only once. Jointly, the top ten make up roughly 0.55% of the sample. The source was CD4+ T cells from peripheral blood mononuclear cells, collected in the third trimester of pregnancy. The receptors originated from a female donor with multiple sclerosis, enrolled in a pregnancy study.

The chain links TRBV5-8 to TRBJ2-3; D unclear. The CDR3 runs 13 residues. The V gene lost 6 bases and the J gene lost 2 bases, with 10 bases spanning the gap. CDR1 SGHTS and CDR2 YDEGEE come from the germline V gene. The CDR3 loop reads CASTLRHTDTQYF. In DNA form, the CDR3 reads TGTGCCAGCACCCTGAGACACACAGATACGCAGTATTTT.

The CDR3 DNA reads TGTGCCAGCAGTCCCCGACAGGGTCCCAGCACTGAAGCTTTCTTT. This encodes CASSPRQGPSTEAFF. The V gene is TRBV27, the J gene TRBJ1-1; 7 bases are shared with TRBD1. In germline, CDR1 is MNHEY, CDR2 SMNVEV (reference sequence). Germline trimming cut 5 bases from V and 4 bases from J; bases unmatched to any gene: 10. This CDR3 has 15 residues.

The V gene is TRBV28, the J gene TRBJ1-1; 10 bases match TRBD1. The J segment lost 10 bases and the V segment lost 6 bases, leaving 11 bases of the junction unmatched. CDR3 length equals 14 residues. In germline, CDR1 is MDHEN, CDR2 SYDVKM. As DNA, the CDR3 is TGTGCCAGCAGCTCCAATACCGGGACAGGGGTAGCTTTCTTT. Amino acid sequence: CASSSNTGTGVAFF.

Here the CDR3 DNA reads TGTGCCAGCAGCAAAGGAGGTGGGGAATCGGGCCAGTACTTC. It translates to CASSKGGGESGQYF. The V gene is TRBV5-6, the J gene TRBJ2-7; D is perhaps TRBD2 (5 bases). Looked up from germline, CDR1 is SGHDT and CDR2 is YYEEEE. Trimming stripped 4 bases from V and 10 bases from J, with 21 bases between. The CDR3 runs to 14 residues.

The gene calls are TRBV6-6 and TRBJ1-5; 8 nucleotides align to TRBD1. This CDR3 is 16 amino acids long. Germline V lookup: CDR1 MNHNY, CDR2 SVGAGI (reference sequence). V shed 10 bases, J shed 0 bases, and the junction held 11 bases outside the gene matches. CDR3 bases: TGTGCCACCATGGGGGGGCAGGGGGCTAGCAATCAGCCCCAGCATTTT. This sequence encodes CATMGGQGASNQPQHF.

In this sample, this clone turned up once. The chain has TRBV19 and TRBJ2-1; the D is unclear. V was cut by 6 bases and J by 4 bases, with 10 bases left in between. Germline V gives CDR1 LNHDA, CDR2 SQIVND (reference sequence). This CDR3 has 13 amino acids. This CDR3 is CASRGDTYNEQFF. DNA for the CDR3: TGTGCCAGTAGAGGCGACACATACAATGAGCAGTTCTTC.

As DNA, the CDR3 is TGTGCCAGTAGCCCCCGGACACTTCCTTACAATGAGCAGTTCTTC. This gives the protein CASSPRTLPYNEQFF. The rearrangement joins TRBV19 to TRBJ2-1; the D gene is possibly TRBD1 (5 bases). V was trimmed by 6 bases and J by 4 bases, leaving 16 bases between them. The germline V gene encodes CDR1 LNHDA and CDR2 SQIVND (reference sequence). The CDR3 is 15 amino acids.

The chain employs TRBV27 and TRBJ2-1; TRBD2 matches 9 bases. CDR1 and CDR2 from the germline V gene are MNHEY and SMNVEV (reference sequence). The CDR3 runs to 13 residues. The V segment lost 11 bases and the J segment 5 bases; nucleotides outside the gene matches: 7. CDR3 residues: CAVGTSWDNEQFF. CDR3 bases: TGTGCCGTAGGGACTAGCTGGGACAATGAGCAGTTCTTC.

V and J are TRBV6-5 and TRBJ1-4; D unclear. Trimming took 8 bases from V and 7 from J, leaving 8 bases between them. CDR1 MNHEY and CDR2 SVGAGI come from the germline V gene. The CDR3 covers 11 residues. The CDR3 coding sequence is TGTGCCAGCCGGAGTGGTGAAAAACTGTTTTTT. Translation: CASRSGEKLFF.

The chain has TRBV4-3 and TRBJ2-7; tentative D call: TRBD2 (6 bases). The V and J ends lost 2 bases and 7 bases respectively, with 21 bases between them. Per germline, CDR1 LGHNA and CDR2 YSLEER. The CDR3 runs 16 residues. CDR3 DNA sequence: TGCGCCAGCAGCCAAAGGGCGACTAGTGGGCTCGGGGAGCAGTACTTC. Protein: CASSQRATSGLGEQYF.

The genes are TRBV11-3 and TRBJ2-1; possible D gene TRBD2, 6 bases. This CDR3 is built from 16 residues. Germline V gene lookup returns CDR1 SGHNT and CDR2 YENEEA. The germline V and J ends were trimmed by 1 base and 0 bases, with 10 bases remaining between them. Here the CDR3 DNA reads TGTGCCAGCAGCTTAGGAGGGGACTTCTCCTACAATGAGCAGTTCTTC. It encodes CASSLGGDFSYNEQFF.

A few counts support this clone. The genes are TRBV29-1 and TRBJ2-1, with 8 bases that match TRBD2. The germline CDR1 and CDR2 sequences are SQVTM and ANQGSEA. There are 12 residues in the CDR3. CDR3 in DNA: TGCAGTATGCGGGGGGCGAACAATGAGCAGTTCTTC. Translating gives CSMRGANNEQFF.

This clone was seen a single time. The V call is TRBV9, the J call TRBJ1-2; D is possibly TRBD1 (5 bases). CDR1 SGDLS and CDR2 YYNGEE come from the germline V gene. The V end lost 2 bases, the J end lost 5 bases, and 16 bases lay between the germline ends. CDR3 length: 15 residues. CDR3 sequence: CASSVRAQGGYGYTF. CDR3 sequence (DNA): TGTGCCAGCAGCGTCAGAGCGCAGGGAGGGTATGGCTACACCTTC.

The chain uses TRBV29-1 and TRBJ2-5; 9 nucleotides agree with TRBD1. Germline CDR1 reads SQVTM; CDR2 reads ANQGSEA. The V segment lost 7 bases and the J segment 0 bases; nucleotides outside the gene matches: 12. The CDR3 sequence is 16 residues long. CDR3 protein: CSATGRRDRDQETQYF. In DNA, the CDR3 is TGCAGCGCCACAGGGCGTAGGGACAGGGACCAAGAGACCCAGTACTTC. The whole variable domain, remainder taken from reference TRBV29-1 and TRBJ2-5, is SAVISQKPSRDICQRGTSLTIQCQVDSQVTMMFWYRQQPGQSLTLIATANQGSEATYESGFVIDKFPISRPNLTFSTLTVSNMSPEDSSIYLCSATGRRDRDQETQYFGPGTRLLVL.

The chain uses TRBV4-2 and TRBJ2-7, with D possibly TRBD2 on 7 matching bases. Germline CDR1 is LGHNA and CDR2 is YNFKEQ. The CDR3 loop spans 16 amino acids. The germline V and J ends were trimmed by 0 bases and 5 bases, with 17 bases remaining between them. This chain's CDR3 is CASSQEGGGSRNEQYF. The CDR3 DNA reads as TGTGCCAGCAGCCAAGAGGGGGGCGGGAGTCGGAACGAGCAGTACTTC.

The table lists this clone with a count of one. This chain uses TRBV6-1 with TRBJ2-1; D gene ambiguous. Germline CDR1 and CDR2: MNHNS and SASEGT. This CDR3 has 16 residues. V shed 2 bases and J shed 1 base, with 12 bases lying between them. CDR3 in DNA: TGTGCCAGCAGTGAATTTGCTACTCCTTCCTACAATGAGCAGTTCTTC. Protein product: CASSEFATPSYNEQFF.

The rearrangement uses TRBV6-6 and TRBJ2-7, with TRBD1 matching over 10 bases. The CDR3 covers 12 residues. Germline assignment: CDR1 MNHNY and CDR2 SVGAGI (reference sequence). The junction had 3 bases not matched to a gene; V was cut back by 6 bases and J by 7 bases. Here the CDR3 reads CASSDRGREQYF. The CDR3, as DNA: TGTGCCAGCAGCGACAGGGGGCGGGAGCAGTACTTC.

V and J are TRBV7-9 and TRBJ2-2, with D perhaps matching TRBD1 (6 bases). The CDR3 is 13 residues long. V was shortened by 6 bases and J by 6 bases, with 11 bases between the two germline ends. Germline CDR1 is SEHNR and CDR2 is FQNEAQ (reference sequence). The CDR3 reads CASRPTGSGELFF. The CDR3 nucleotides read TGTGCCAGCAGACCTACAGGGTCCGGGGAGCTGTTTTTT.

Notes on this clone: In this CDR3 the conserved last residue, phenylalanine or tryptophan, is missing, so a read error is likely. The DNA is left out, because the CDR3 cannot be placed on it with certainty; the CDR3 is given as TCRdb lists it. V is TRBV30 and J is TRBJ2-7; whether TRBD2, the table's D call, matches the DNA was not checked. The CDR3 is 13 amino acids long, termini counted. Germline V gene lookup returns CDR1 GTSNPN and CDR2 SVGIG (reference sequence). The CDR3: CAWSVRWRGGERI.

The chain joins TRBV2 to TRBJ2-2, with unresolved D. The CDR3 loop spans 14 amino acids. Germline assignment: CDR1 SNHLY and CDR2 FYNNEI. The V end was cut by 4 bases, the J end by 5 bases, with 11 bases between. In nucleotides, the CDR3 is TGTGCCAGCAGTGTTGACTTTAGAACCGGGGAGCTGTTTTTT. It codes for CASSVDFRTGELFF.

The chain joins TRBV11-2 to TRBJ1-5; TRBD1 matches at 8 bases. J lost 4 bases, V lost 4 bases, and 12 bases had no gene match. CDR3 size: 17 residues. Germline loops: CDR1 SGHAT, CDR2 FQNNGV. Written as DNA, the CDR3 is TGTGCCAGCAGCTCGCCTTCGGACAGGGTTTTGAATCAGCCCCAGCATTTT. Protein product: CASSSPSDRVLNQPQHF.

The J gene is TRBJ2-3, the V gene TRBV29-1; TRBD2 matches at 8 bases. Looked up from germline, CDR1 is SQVTM and CDR2 is ANQGSEA. The CDR3 sequence is 13 residues long. The V gene end was trimmed by 3 bases and the J gene end by 3 bases; junction bases not matched to a gene: 2. CDR3 in amino acids: CSVDREGTDTQYF. CDR3 nucleotides: TGCAGCGTTGATCGGGAGGGAACAGATACGCAGTATTTT.

This chain uses TRBV27 with TRBJ2-1; TRBD2 matches 8 bases. Germline CDR1 reads MNHEY; CDR2 reads SMNVEV (reference sequence). After removal of 4 bases from V and 4 bases from J, the junction contained 9 bases not matched to a gene. The CDR3 is made up of 16 amino acids. The CDR3 nucleotides read TGTGCCAGCAGTTCAATAGCGGGAAGGACTTACAATGAGCAGTTCTTC. Amino acids: CASSSIAGRTYNEQFF.

The chain combines TRBV14 with TRBJ2-1, with 11 bases that match TRBD2. The V gene's germline CDR1 is SGHDN and CDR2 FVKESK. CDR3 length: 16 amino acids. V gave up 0 bases and J gave up 6 bases; unmatched junction bases: 4. CDR3: CASSQELLAGVNEQFF. The CDR3 DNA sequence: TGTGCCAGCAGCCAAGAACTACTAGCGGGAGTCAATGAGCAGTTCTTC.

In this sample, this clone turned up once. This chain links TRBV7-2 with TRBJ2-5, with D possibly matching TRBD2 (6 bases). The CDR3 is made up of 14 amino acids. V was clipped by 2 bases and J by 5 bases, with 12 bases between them. The germline CDR1 and CDR2 sequences are SGHTA and FQGNSA. CDR3: CASSLYGSGETQYF. CDR3 DNA sequence: TGTGCCAGCAGCTTATACGGGAGTGGGGAGACCCAGTACTTC.

This sequence joins TRBV7-3 and TRBJ2-3; 7 nucleotides line up with TRBD2. The CDR3 has 16 residues. Unmatched junction bases numbered 7, after V lost 2 bases and J lost 2 bases. CDR1 and CDR2 from the germline V gene are SGHTA and FQGTGA. The CDR3 loop reads CASSLQGLTYTDTQYF. Written as DNA, the CDR3 is TGTGCCAGCAGCTTACAGGGACTAACTTACACAGATACGCAGTATTTT.

The V call is TRBV5-1, the J call TRBJ2-7; 9 bases match TRBD1. This CDR3 is built from 15 residues. Trimming at V came to 0 bases and at J to 4 bases, leaving 5 bases not matched to a gene. Germline V lookup: CDR1 SGHRS, CDR2 YFSETQ. CDR3 in DNA: TGCGCCAGCAGCTTGGGGGGGACAGGGAATTACGAGCAGTACTTC. Its translation: CASSLGGTGNYEQYF.